The 31 T cell receptor beta chains below come from one sample, sequenced in a study of beta chain features in type 1 diabetes. Findings of the study overall: Within each of all four CD4+ subsets, Type 1 diabetes patients had TCRB CDR3s that were moderately but significantly shorter.

Their antigens are not known. The investigators reverse transcribed all of the isolated RNA, so they sequenced expressed TCRB transcripts. The assay was immunoSEQ multiplex PCR, and TCRdb's table has in-frame clones only and misses some. Of about 660,000 clones in the sample, 11% to 15% are singletons; the top ten hold approximately 0.039%. The specimen was naive CD4+ T cells from blood. These receptors were collected from a man younger than 30 with type 1 diabetes.

This clone was seen a few times. The chain uses TRBV29-1 and TRBJ1-1, with D perhaps matching TRBD1 (6 bases). The V end was cut by 7 bases, the J end by 6 bases, with 18 bases between. Germline CDR1 and CDR2: SQVTM and ANQGSEA. This CDR3 is 13 amino acids long. This CDR3 is CSGKLQGAAEAFF. In nucleotides, the CDR3 is TGCAGCGGGAAACTACAGGGCGCCGCTGAAGCTTTCTTT.

V is TRBV14 and J is TRBJ1-2, with a weak D call TRBD1 (5 bases). The CDR3 has 16 amino acids. Germline V gives CDR1 SGHDN, CDR2 FVKESK. V was trimmed by 1 base and J by 3 bases, leaving 15 bases between them. CDR3: CASSQGGTPSDYGYTF. CDR3 DNA: TGTGCCAGCAGCCAAGGCGGGACCCCTTCGGACTATGGCTACACCTTC. Using reference TRBV14 and TRBJ1-2 for the parts outside the CDR3, the full variable domain is EAGVTQFPSHSVIEKGQTVTLRCDPISGHDNLYWYRRVMGKEIKFLLHFVKESKQDESGMPNNRFLAERTGGTYSTLKVQPAELEDSGVYFCASSQGGTPSDYGYTFGSGTRLTVV.

A few counts support this clone. CDR3 amino acids: CASSLSPSDPGELFF. Here the CDR3 DNA reads TGCGCCAGCAGCTTGTCGCCCTCCGACCCCGGGGAGCTGTTTTTT. The J gene is TRBJ2-2, the V gene TRBV5-1; D remains ambiguous. The CDR3 consists of 15 residues. The germline V gene encodes CDR1 SGHRS and CDR2 YFSETQ. V was trimmed by 1 base and J by 6 bases, leaving 13 bases between them.

The chain has TRBV5-1 and TRBJ2-7; either TRBD1 or TRBD2 may supply D (5 bases each). Germline lookup yields CDR1 SGHRS and CDR2 YFSETQ. Trimming took off 4 bases at V and 4 bases at J, with 15 bases between the two ends. The CDR3 totals 14 residues. Here the CDR3 reads CASSVSGTFYEQYF. The DNA for the CDR3 is TGCGCCAGCAGCGTATCCGGGACCTTTTACGAGCAGTACTTC. The full variable domain, completed using reference TRBV5-1 and TRBJ2-7, is KAGVTQTPRYLIKTRGQQVTLSCSPISGHRSVSWYQQTPGQGLQFLFEYFSETQRNKGNFPGRFSGRQFSNSRSEMNVSTLELGDSALYLCASSVSGTFYEQYFGPGTRLTVT.

V usage is TRBV14 and J usage is TRBJ2-6; D gene uncertain. CDR1 and CDR2 (germline): SGHDN, FVKESK. The CDR3 loop spans 16 amino acids. V lost 1 base and J 0 bases, leaving 7 bases between the germline ends. DNA for the CDR3: TGTGCCAGCAGCCAAGGGTCTTTCTCTGGGGCCAACGTCCTGACTTTC. Its translation: CASSQGSFSGANVLTF.

The rearrangement joins TRBV4-1 to TRBJ2-7; D call uncertain. Trimming left V 0 bases short and J 0 bases short, with 9 bases between. The CDR3 is 15 residues long. Germline V gene lookup returns CDR1 MGHRA and CDR2 YSYEKL. The CDR3 reads CASSQEGRVSYEQYF. CDR3 bases: TGCGCCAGCAGCCAAGAAGGCAGAGTCTCCTACGAGCAGTACTTC.

This clone was seen a handful of times. The chain uses TRBV5-6 and TRBJ1-5; D is perhaps TRBD1 (6 bases). V lost 1 base and J lost 10, with 9 bases in between. The CDR3 contains 12 residues. CDR1 SGHDT and CDR2 YYEEEE come from the germline V gene. CDR3 loop: CASSLSGAPQHF. The CDR3 DNA reads as TGTGCCAGCAGCTTGTCGGGGGCCCCCCAGCATTTT.

The J gene is TRBJ1-1, the V gene TRBV28, with D tentatively TRBD1 (6 bases). V lost 5 bases to trimming and J lost 5 bases, with 18 bases between them. Germline CDR1 is MDHEN and CDR2 is SYDVKM. This CDR3 has 15 residues. The CDR3 DNA reads TGTGCCAGCAGTCCGCCGGACAGAATTAATACTGAAGCTTTCTTT. Translation: CASSPPDRINTEAFF.

This clone was found a few times. At the DNA level, this CDR3 is encoded by other sequences in the same sample as well. V and J are TRBV28 and TRBJ1-5, with D unclear. Germline-derived CDR1 and CDR2 are MDHEN and SYDVKM. The germline V and J ends were trimmed by 4 bases and 7 bases, with 5 bases remaining between them. The CDR3 has 11 amino acids. Here the CDR3 reads CASSSRQPQHF. CDR3 DNA sequence: TGTGCCAGCAGTTCACGGCAGCCCCAGCATTTT.

The chain couples TRBV14 to TRBJ2-3, with TRBD2 matching 11 bases. The CDR3 is made up of 17 amino acids. Germline CDR1 is SGHDN and CDR2 is FVKESK. The V segment lost 4 bases and the J segment 1 base; nucleotides outside the gene matches: 7. The CDR3 is CASSLTSTSGGTDTQYF. CDR3 DNA: TGTGCCAGCAGCCTCACATCGACTAGCGGGGGCACAGATACGCAGTATTTT.

CDR3 sequence (DNA): TGTGCCAGCAGCGTAGGGACAGGGGGCCACGGGGAGCTGTTTTTT. It specifies CASSVGTGGHGELFF. V gene TRBV9 combines with J gene TRBJ2-2; the match to TRBD1 covers 11 bases. Per germline, CDR1 SGDLS and CDR2 YYNGEE. J was trimmed by 7 bases and V by 0 bases; bases with no gene match: 2. This CDR3 contains 15 residues.

This chain uses TRBV28 with TRBJ1-2, with D possibly matching TRBD1 (6 bases). Trimming left V 5 bases short and J 4 bases short, with 11 bases between. The CDR3 runs to 13 residues. CDR1 is MDHEN, CDR2 SYDVKM, per germline. The CDR3 loop is CASSAGTPYGYTF. In DNA form, the CDR3 reads TGTGCCAGCAGTGCTGGGACACCCTATGGCTACACCTTC.

This clone appeared a few times. The chain employs TRBV4-1 and TRBJ2-5; no definite D call. The CDR3 covers 13 residues. CDR1 and CDR2 (germline): MGHRA, YSYEKL. V shed 2 bases and J shed 5 bases, with 9 bases lying between them. In DNA, the CDR3 is TGCGCCAGCAGCCAAACAACCATGGAGACCCAGTACTTC. It specifies CASSQTTMETQYF.

The table lists this clone with a few counts. The V and J genes are TRBV2 and TRBJ1-2, with D possibly matching TRBD1 (6 bases). This CDR3 is built from 12 residues. V lost 8 bases to trimming and J lost 6 bases, with 13 bases between them. Germline V gene sequence: CDR1 SNHLY, CDR2 FYNNEI. The CDR3 region is CASREGVDGYTF. The DNA of the CDR3 is TGTGCCAGCCGAGAGGGGGTGGATGGCTACACCTTC.

This clone occurred a few times. An end of the junction differs from the germline gene, which may be a read error. V usage is TRBV7-7 and J usage is TRBJ2-7, with D unresolved. This CDR3 is 13 amino acids long. From germline, CDR1 is SSHAT and CDR2 FNYEAQ (reference sequence). CDR3 nucleotides: TGTGCTAGCAGCTTAGAGCCGGCCTACGAGCAGTACTTC. Translated: CASSLEPAYEQYF.

This clone has just a few counts. The chain couples TRBV14 to TRBJ1-4; the D is unclear. Germline assignment: CDR1 SGHDN and CDR2 FVKESK. The CDR3 sequence is 13 residues long. V was cut by 1 base and J by 1 base, with 1 base left in between. The CDR3, as DNA: TGTGCCAGCAGCCAAGGAACTAATGAAAAACTGTTTTTT. Encoded protein: CASSQGTNEKLFF.

The rearrangement uses TRBV6-5 and TRBJ1-1, with a tentative D call TRBD1 (5 bases). The V and J ends lost 7 bases and 0 bases respectively, with 9 bases between them. Germline V gene data show CDR1 as MNHEY and CDR2 as SVGAGI. The length of the CDR3 is 13 residues. CDR3 sequence: CASNRGLNTEAFF. CDR3 nucleotides: TGTGCCAGCAATAGGGGATTGAACACTGAAGCTTTCTTT.

The rearrangement uses TRBV27 and TRBJ1-2; D is unclear. In germline, CDR1 is MNHEY, CDR2 SMNVEV (reference sequence). The ends were cut back, 0 bases at V and 7 bases at J, with 9 bases in the middle. This CDR3 has 13 residues. The CDR3 DNA is TGTGCCAGCAGTTTATCCGGCAGAGGTGGCTACACCTTC. The encoded protein is CASSLSGRGGYTF.

The chain uses TRBV7-2 and TRBJ1-5, with 11 positions matching TRBD1. Trimming at V came to 1 base and at J to 6 bases, leaving 2 bases not matched to a gene. Germline V gene lookup returns CDR1 SGHTA and CDR2 FQGNSA. This CDR3 region has 15 residues. Here the CDR3 DNA reads TGTGCCAGCAGCTTAGGAGGGACAGGGGGTCAGCCCCAGCATTTT. It translates to CASSLGGTGGQPQHF.

In this sample, this clone turned up a few times. Other DNA sequences in the sample encode the same CDR3. V gene TRBV2 combines with J gene TRBJ2-1, with 7 bases fitting TRBD1. From germline, CDR1 is SNHLY and CDR2 FYNNEI. V lost 5 bases, J lost 3 bases, and 1 base stayed unmatched. The CDR3 is 13 residues long. The CDR3 reads CASSPGGYNEQFF. CDR3 DNA: TGTGCCAGCAGTCCAGGGGGCTACAATGAGCAGTTCTTC.

This clone was detected only a few times. The chain employs TRBV18 and TRBJ2-1; perhaps D is TRBD1 or TRBD2 (6 bases each). The CDR3 runs to 17 residues. CDR1 is KGHSH, CDR2 LQKENI, per germline. V was trimmed by 3 bases and J by 4 bases, leaving 19 bases between them. The CDR3 loop reads CASSPPSGAGTYNEQFF. CDR3 sequence (DNA): TGTGCCAGCTCACCGCCTTCGGGGGCGGGAACATACAATGAGCAGTTCTTC. Filled out from reference TRBV18 and TRBJ2-1, the complete variable domain reads NAGVMQNPRHLVRRRGQEARLRCSPMKGHSHVYWYRQLPEEGLKFMVYLQKENIIDESGMPKERFSAEFPKEGPSILRIQQVVRGDSAAYFCASSPPSGAGTYNEQFFGPGTRLTVL.

The chain is built from TRBV5-1 and TRBJ2-3; D not resolved. Germline V gives CDR1 SGHRS, CDR2 YFSETQ. The V end lost 3 bases, the J end lost 3 bases, and 8 bases lay between the germline ends. This CDR3 is built from 13 residues. The CDR3 reads CASSSTVTDTQYF. CDR3 nucleotide sequence: TGCGCCAGCAGCTCCACAGTAACAGATACGCAGTATTTT.

The chain uses TRBV29-1 and TRBJ2-3; TRBD1 is a possible D gene (6 bases). V was pared by 4 bases and J by 14 bases, with 19 bases between. Per the germline V gene, CDR1 is SQVTM and CDR2 is ANQGSEA. The CDR3 has 12 amino acids. Here the CDR3 reads CSVGFPGQWAYF. As DNA, the CDR3 is TGCAGCGTTGGGTTCCCCGGACAGTGGGCGTATTTT.

The chain couples TRBV5-1 to TRBJ1-1; tentatively, D is TRBD1 (5 bases). The CDR3 runs 15 residues. Germline CDR1 is SGHRS and CDR2 is YFSETQ. V lost 2 bases and J lost 1, with 12 bases in between. CDR3 DNA sequence: TGCGCCAGCAGCTTCACCGGGGCAAAGAACACTGAAGCTTTCTTT. It is translated as CASSFTGAKNTEAFF.

The rearrangement joins TRBV6-5 to TRBJ1-5, with 7 bases matching TRBD1. The CDR3 is 11 residues long. V lost 11 bases, J lost 5 bases, and 3 bases stayed unmatched. CDR1 MNHEY and CDR2 SVGAGI come from the germline V gene. CDR3: CADRDHQPQHF. CDR3 DNA sequence: TGTGCCGACAGGGACCATCAGCCCCAGCATTTT.

This clone was counted a few times. The V gene is TRBV6-4, the J gene TRBJ2-1, with 9 bases matching TRBD2. The CDR3 loop spans 16 amino acids. V was clipped by 6 bases and J by 3 bases; unmatched bases: 9. CDR1 MRHNA and CDR2 SNTAGT come from the germline V gene. The CDR3 sequence: CASSPLAGVLYNEQFF. The CDR3, as DNA: TGTGCCAGCAGCCCTTTAGCGGGAGTCCTCTACAATGAGCAGTTCTTC.

The chain has TRBV5-4 and TRBJ1-1; D remains unclear. Germline V CDR1 and CDR2: SGHNT, YYREEE (reference sequence). The germline V and J ends were trimmed by 0 bases and 2 bases, with 11 bases remaining between them. The CDR3 length is 15 residues. CDR3 nucleotide sequence: TGTGCCAGCAGCTTGGTGGGGAGGGAAAACACTGAAGCTTTCTTT. It encodes CASSLVGRENTEAFF.

This clone was picked up a small number of times. This chain uses TRBV5-1 with TRBJ2-1; 8 nucleotides align to TRBD2. Germline V lookup: CDR1 SGHRS, CDR2 YFSETQ. Trimming cost V 4 bases and J 6 bases; bases outside gene matches: 6. CDR3 length: 14 amino acids. The CDR3 DNA reads as TGCGCCAGCAGCCCTACTAGCGGAGGCAATGAGCAGTTCTTC. This gives the protein CASSPTSGGNEQFF.

This clone showed up just a few times. The chain is built from TRBV29-1 and TRBJ2-2, with a weak D call TRBD2 (6 bases). The CDR3 contains 15 residues. Germline values: CDR1 SQVTM, CDR2 ANQGSEA. V lost 3 bases to trimming and J lost 0 bases, with 11 bases between them. The CDR3 nucleotides read TGCAGCGTTGAGATCCTAGCGACGAACACCGGGGAGCTGTTTTTT. Amino acid sequence: CSVEILATNTGELFF.

The V call is TRBV9, the J call TRBJ1-5; 10 bases match TRBD1. The V gene's germline CDR1 is SGDLS and CDR2 YYNGEE. V was pared by 3 bases and J by 11 bases, with 8 bases of the junction left unmatched. The CDR3 covers 14 residues. CDR3 in DNA: TGTGCCAGCAGCGCCGGGACAGGGGCTGAGTCCCAGCATTTT. Translating it yields CASSAGTGAESQHF.

The chain carries TRBV6-5 and TRBJ2-7; 10 nucleotides line up with TRBD1. The ends lost 6 bases at V and 6 bases at J; junction bases unmatched: 8. The germline CDR1 and CDR2 sequences are MNHEY and SVGAGI. The CDR3 totals 14 residues. CDR3 bases: TGTGCCAGCAGCAAAGCCCGGACAGGGGGCGAGCAGTACTTC. It encodes CASSKARTGGEQYF.